This TCR beta chain came from a study of shared clonotypes between healthy human individuals. Study-level information: CD4 naive cells filled three plates per donor, CD4 memory three, CD8 naive two and CD8 memory one.

Trimming removed 5 bases from V and 2 bases from J; junction bases left unmatched: 11. CDR3 length: 16 amino acids. In germline, CDR1 is SEHNR, CDR2 FQNEAQ (reference sequence). Only CD45RO-negative cells positively selected for CCR7 counted as naive CD8 cells, so terminally differentiated effector memory CD45RA+ cells were excluded. Sequencing used immunoSEQ multiplex PCR; TCRdb keeps in-frame clones, though not all of them. The sample yields hundreds of thousands of clones, approximately 96% seen once. The chain recombines TRBV7-9 with TRBJ2-5; 7 bases fit TRBD1. This clonotype was obtained from a woman aged 25 to 45 in good health. Sequenced input: naive CD8+ T cells sorted from blood. The CDR3 is CASSPPRTGVQETQYF. The CDR3 nucleotides read TGTGCCAGCAGCCCCCCCAGGACAGGCGTACAAGAGACCCAGTACTTC.